This TCR beta chain appears in the sequencing data of a study of CXCR3-negative and CXCR3-positive naive CD8 T cells. Study results and limitations: In CXCR3-positive naive cells, the TRB CDR3s were more hydrophobic than in CXCR3-negative naive cells.

On this clonotype itself: Its antigen is currently unknown.

The germline V gene has CDR1 MNHEY and CDR2 SVGAGI. The CDR3 runs 20 residues. Within the CD8+ T cell compartment, naive cells were CD45RO-CCR7+CD27+CD95-. Via 5' RACE with UMI labels, TRB cDNA libraries were prepared. TCRdb reprocessed the 5' RACE reads and stores each CDR3 protein as one record, lacking DNA. This listing includes about 150,000 distinct CDR3 sequences. The V and J genes are TRBV6-5 and TRBJ1-5; TCRdb names TRBD1, which stays unverified in the absence of DNA. The sample taken for sequencing was naive CXCR3+ CD8+ T cells from blood. The subset is: CD45RO-CCR7+CD27+CD95- naive CD8+ T cells expressing CXCR3 (TNR3+). The TCR was taken from a human donor in good health. Some clones in this sample may be carry-over from other donors' samples. The CDR3 sequence is CASINRPLIRIVNSNQPQHF.